Listed here are 29 T cell receptor beta chains from one sample, sequenced in a study of OX40 agonist ivuxolimab in advanced cancers. Data came from immunoSEQ multiplex PCR; TCRdb stores just in-frame clones and leaves some out. Among tens of thousands of clones listed, about 93% were seen once. Source: CD4+ or CD8+ T cells sorted from blood, taken in a trial of the OX40 agonist ivuxolimab. The receptors derive from an adult with an advanced solid tumor such as melanoma, head and neck, liver or kidney cancer.

CDR3 in amino acids: CSVSGGTSGGTTQYF. The CDR3, as DNA: TGCAGCGTTTCGGGCGGGACTAGCGGGGGGACTACGCAGTATTTT. This rearrangement joins TRBV29-1 to TRBJ2-3; 15 bases line up with TRBD2. There are 15 residues in the CDR3. Germline lookup yields CDR1 SQVTM and CDR2 ANQGSEA. The J segment lost 8 bases and the V segment lost 5 bases, leaving 8 bases of the junction unmatched.

The V call is TRBV5-1, the J call TRBJ2-5, with TRBD1 as a possible D gene (6 bases). Germline V gene lookup returns CDR1 SGHRS and CDR2 YFSETQ. The CDR3 has 14 residues. V lost 6 bases and J 4 bases, leaving 16 bases between the germline ends. In DNA, the CDR3 is TGCGCCAGCACGCTCGGGACAAGGGCAGAGACCCAGTACTTC. Amino acid sequence: CASTLGTRAETQYF.

V usage is TRBV5-6 and J usage is TRBJ2-7, with 8 bases identical to TRBD1. With 1 base clipped from V and 2 bases from J, the junction kept 5 bases outside the gene matches. The CDR3 has 15 residues. Germline CDR1 and CDR2: SGHDT and YYEEEE. CDR3 bases: TGTGCCAGCAGCTTGATGGGACAGGCAGCCTACGAGCAGTACTTC. This gives the protein CASSLMGQAAYEQYF.

J is TRBJ2-7 and V is TRBV5-1; TRBD1 agrees at 11 bases. V trimming: 0 bases; J trimming: 5 bases; junction bases outside the gene matches: 4. The CDR3 sequence is 15 residues long. Germline V gene lookup returns CDR1 SGHRS and CDR2 YFSETQ. This CDR3 is CASSLAGTGGNEQYF. In DNA form, the CDR3 reads TGCGCCAGCAGCTTGGCCGGGACAGGGGGGAACGAGCAGTACTTC. Drawing the rest from reference TRBV5-1 and TRBJ2-7, the complete variable domain is KAGVTQTPRYLIKTRGQQVTLSCSPISGHRSVSWYQQTPGQGLQFLFEYFSETQRNKGNFPGRFSGRQFSNSRSEMNVSTLELGDSALYLCASSLAGTGGNEQYFGPGTRLTVT.

V and J are TRBV29-1 and TRBJ2-5; D perhaps matches TRBD1 (5 bases). The CDR3 length is 15 residues. The V gene lost 5 bases and the J gene lost 5 bases, with 21 bases spanning the gap. Per germline, CDR1 SQVTM and CDR2 ANQGSEA. The CDR3 bases are TGCAGCGTTTTACCGGGCTTCGGTAGGGGCGAGACCCAGTACTTC. Its translation is CSVLPGFGRGETQYF.

V is TRBV7-2 and J is TRBJ2-7; D could derive from TRBD1 or TRBD2 (7 bases each). In germline, CDR1 is SGHTA, CDR2 FQGNSA. Trimming cost V 0 bases and J 7 bases, with 16 bases left between them. CDR3 length: 15 residues. The CDR3 DNA sequence: TGTGCCAGCAGCTTAGCGCGGGTCCAGGGGGGGGAGCAGTACTTC. It yields the protein CASSLARVQGGEQYF.

This clone is a singleton in its sample. J is TRBJ1-4 and V is TRBV6-5, with 7 bases identical to TRBD1. The V gene's germline CDR1 is MNHEY and CDR2 SVGAGI. The CDR3 loop spans 14 amino acids. With V trimmed by 6 bases and J by 7 bases, 8 bases remained unmatched. This CDR3 is CASSRTGILEKLFF. The CDR3 DNA reads TGTGCCAGCAGCCGGACAGGAATCCTTGAAAAACTGTTTTTT.

This rearrangement joins TRBV28 to TRBJ1-5, with D uncertain. The ends were cut back, 5 bases at V and 0 bases at J, with 14 bases in the middle. The CDR3 has 16 amino acids. Looked up from germline, CDR1 is MDHEN and CDR2 is SYDVKM. In DNA, the CDR3 is TGTGCCAGCAGTCCTCGGGCGGCTTATAGCAATCAGCCCCAGCATTTT. This encodes CASSPRAAYSNQPQHF.

The V and J genes are TRBV5-1 and TRBJ2-3, with TRBD2 identical over 9 bases. There are 17 residues in the CDR3. After removal of 1 base from V and 3 bases from J, the junction contained 9 bases not matched to a gene. Germline V CDR1 and CDR2: SGHRS, YFSETQ. This CDR3 reads CASSLLPGAGGTDTQYF. CDR3 sequence (DNA): TGCGCCAGCAGCTTGTTGCCTGGGGCGGGAGGGACAGATACGCAGTATTTT.

As concerns this clone: The same CDR3 can be traced to other DNA sequences in this sample. This chain joins TRBV18 and TRBJ2-5; D remains unclear. Germline CDR1 reads KGHSH; CDR2 reads LQKENI. Trimming left V 2 bases short and J 5 bases short, with 9 bases between. The CDR3 is 13 residues long. The CDR3 sequence: CASSPGQRETQYF. The CDR3 nucleotides read TGTGCCAGCTCACCAGGGCAGAGGGAGACCCAGTACTTC.

The chain employs TRBV28 and TRBJ2-7; D is uncertain. The CDR3 is 13 residues long. The germline gives CDR1 MDHEN, CDR2 SYDVKM. V was cut by 7 bases and J by 4 bases, with 14 bases left in between. The CDR3: CASISQKDYEQYF. The CDR3 DNA follows: TGTGCCAGCATTTCCCAAAAGGATTACGAGCAGTACTTC. Looking up the rest from reference TRBV28 and TRBJ2-7 gives the full variable domain: DVKVTQSSRYLVKRTGEKVFLECVQDMDHENMFWYRQDPGLGLRLIYFSYDVKMKEKGDIPEGYSVSREKKERFSLILESASTNQTSMYLCASISQKDYEQYFGPGTRLTVT.

This rearrangement joins TRBV21-1 to TRBJ2-7; the table's D call, TRBD2, has no DNA check behind it. TRBV21-1 is a pseudogene segment. The CDR3 length is 15 residues. CDR3 sequence: CASSMEFLVTYEQYF. CDR3 in DNA: TGTGCCAGCAGCATGGAATTCCTGGTGACTTACGAGCAGTACTTC.

This sequence joins TRBV11-3 and TRBJ2-5; 8 bases are a match to TRBD2. The CDR3 loop spans 14 amino acids. Germline CDR1 is SGHNT and CDR2 is YENEEA. The V gene end was trimmed by 6 bases and the J gene end by 4 bases; junction bases not matched to a gene: 7. The CDR3 sequence is CASRKRERRETQYF. In nucleotides, the CDR3 is TGTGCCAGCAGGAAGCGGGAGAGGCGAGAGACCCAGTACTTC.

The CDR3 region is CASSLERTGRGYTF. Written as DNA, the CDR3 is TGTGCCAGCAGCTTAGAAAGGACAGGGAGGGGCTACACCTTC. V usage is TRBV7-2 and J usage is TRBJ1-2; 8 bases match TRBD1. V gave up 1 base and J gave up 8 bases; unmatched junction bases: 6. This CDR3 contains 14 residues. The germline V gene encodes CDR1 SGHTA and CDR2 FQGNSA.

CDR3 in amino acids: CASSAGDRGRVGYTF. The CDR3 DNA follows: TGTGCCAGCAGTGCGGGGGACAGGGGGCGCGTAGGCTACACCTTC. This rearrangement joins TRBV25-1 to TRBJ1-2; TRBD1 matches 12 bases. From germline, CDR1 is MGHDK and CDR2 SYGVNS. The CDR3 length is 15 residues. Unmatched junction bases numbered 8, after V lost 4 bases and J lost 8 bases.

The chain recombines TRBV28 with TRBJ1-5; 10 nucleotides match TRBD1. The germline V gene encodes CDR1 MDHEN and CDR2 SYDVKM. CDR3 length: 16 amino acids. The V segment lost 6 bases and the J segment 3 bases; nucleotides outside the gene matches: 8. CDR3 residues: CASSSPGQGDNQPQHF. CDR3 nucleotides: TGTGCCAGCAGCTCCCCAGGACAGGGGGACAATCAGCCCCAGCATTTT.

The chain couples TRBV21-1 to TRBJ2-2; the tabulated D call, TRBD2, remains unverified against the DNA. TRBV21-1 is annotated as a pseudogene. The CDR3 loop spans 17 amino acids. The CDR3 protein is CASRRTSGSWHTGELFF. Written as DNA, the CDR3 is TGTGCCAGCAGACGGACTAGCGGGAGCTGGCACACCGGGGAGCTGTTTTTT.

The chain recombines TRBV15 with TRBJ2-5; D may be TRBD1 or TRBD2 (6 bases each). The ends were cut back, 1 base at V and 2 bases at J, with 8 bases in the middle. The CDR3 runs 14 residues. Germline V gene sequence: CDR1 LNHNV, CDR2 YYDKDF (reference sequence). DNA for the CDR3: TGTGCCACCAGCAGAGCGGGGGCGCAAGAGACCCAGTACTTC. Residues: CATSRAGAQETQYF.

The CDR3 DNA reads as TGTGCCAGCAGCCTTGGCCGGGGACAGATCAGCCACGAGCAGTACTTC. It specifies CASSLGRGQISHEQYF. The J gene is TRBJ2-7, the V gene TRBV5-6; 7 positions match TRBD1. The CDR3 is made up of 16 amino acids. Germline CDR1 and CDR2: SGHDT and YYEEEE. V lost 4 bases to trimming and J lost 5 bases; unmatched junction nucleotides: 15. Using reference TRBV5-6 and TRBJ2-7 for the parts outside the CDR3, the full variable domain is DAGVTQSPTHLIKTRGQQVTLRCSPKSGHDTVSWYQQALGQGPQFIFQYYEEEERQRGNFPDRFSGHQFPNYSSELNVNALLLGDSALYLCASSLGRGQISHEQYFGPGTRLTVT.

For the CDR3, the DNA is TGTGCCAGCAGCCCAGGGGCCCCACGCTGGTACGAGCAGTACTTC. Its protein is CASSPGAPRWYEQYF. This chain links TRBV7-2 with TRBJ2-7, with D tentatively TRBD1 (6 bases). Per the germline V gene, CDR1 is SGHTA and CDR2 is FQGNSA. Trimming left V 5 bases short and J 4 bases short, with 18 bases between. CDR3 length: 15 residues.

The rearrangement links TRBV5-1 to TRBJ2-2; 11 nucleotides align to TRBD1. From germline, CDR1 is SGHRS and CDR2 YFSETQ. J was trimmed by 6 bases and V by 0 bases; bases with no gene match: 4. This CDR3 has 16 residues. The CDR3 DNA sequence: TGCGCCAGCAGCTTGGGGCCGGGACAGGGGGCCGGGGAGCTGTTTTTT. Translation: CASSLGPGQGAGELFF.

Written as DNA, the CDR3 is TGTGCCAGCAGTGACAGCGGGATTTCCTACAATGAGCAGTTCTTC. Translation: CASSDSGISYNEQFF. J is TRBJ2-1 and V is TRBV2; 7 bases fit TRBD2. The germline gives CDR1 SNHLY, CDR2 FYNNEI. The CDR3 spans 15 residues. The trim removed 3 bases at V and 1 base at J, leaving 3 bases unmatched.

The rearrangement uses TRBV6-1 and TRBJ2-7; 8 bases are shared with TRBD1. CDR1 is MNHNS, CDR2 SASEGT, per germline. The CDR3 runs to 15 residues. After removal of 8 bases from V and 0 bases from J, the junction contained 9 bases not matched to a gene. The CDR3 here is CASRNYRGISYEQYF. In nucleotides, the CDR3 is TGTGCCAGCCGAAACTACAGGGGGATCTCCTACGAGCAGTACTTC.

This clone was detected only a few times. This chain connects TRBV27 to TRBJ1-1; D remains ambiguous. This CDR3 is 14 amino acids long. V was clipped by 2 bases and J by 1 base, with 8 bases between them. CDR1 is MNHEY, CDR2 SMNVEV, per germline (reference sequence). CDR3 loop: CASSLSRSNTEAFF. The DNA of the CDR3 is TGTGCCAGCAGTTTAAGCCGTTCGAACACTGAAGCTTTCTTT.

The chain combines TRBV5-1 with TRBJ1-4; D is unclear. The CDR3 length is 14 residues. The V gene's germline CDR1 is SGHRS and CDR2 YFSETQ. V dropped 0 bases and J dropped 4 bases, with 7 bases sitting between them. CDR3 nucleotides: TGCGCCAGCAGCTTGGCGGCGGATAATGAAAAACTGTTTTTT. Protein: CASSLAADNEKLFF.

V and J are TRBV28 and TRBJ2-7; D not certain. Germline lookup yields CDR1 MDHEN and CDR2 SYDVKM. V dropped 3 bases and J dropped 4 bases, with 13 bases sitting between them. The CDR3 totals 14 residues. CDR3 amino acids: CASSFYGVRYEQYF. The CDR3, as DNA: TGTGCCAGCAGTTTCTATGGGGTCAGGTACGAGCAGTACTTC.

The V and J genes are TRBV19 and TRBJ2-5; a weak D match, TRBD1 (6 bases). This CDR3 has 14 residues. Trimming removed 4 bases at V and 5 bases at J, with 14 bases between. Germline V gene data show CDR1 as LNHDA and CDR2 as SQIVND (reference sequence). This chain's CDR3 is CASSRQTGPETQYF. In DNA form, the CDR3 reads TGTGCCAGTAGTAGACAAACAGGGCCGGAGACCCAGTACTTC.

This rearrangement joins TRBV19 to TRBJ2-2; the D is unclear. The CDR3 has 14 residues. V dropped 7 bases and J dropped 3 bases, with 12 bases sitting between them. CDR1 and CDR2 from the germline V gene are LNHDA and SQIVND (reference sequence). The CDR3 spells CASKWQADTGELFF. CDR3 nucleotides: TGTGCCAGTAAGTGGCAGGCGGACACCGGGGAGCTGTTTTTT.

This sequence joins TRBV7-7 and TRBJ2-5; D uncertain. Between the trimmed V and J ends, which lost 2 bases and 4 bases, there was a span of 8 bases. CDR3 length: 13 amino acids. Germline V lookup: CDR1 SSHAT, CDR2 FNYEAQ (reference sequence). CDR3 in amino acids: CASSLMVRETQYF. Here the CDR3 DNA reads TGTGCCAGCAGCTTAATGGTCCGAGAGACCCAGTACTTC.